The 18 T cell receptor beta chains in this list originate from one sample, sequenced in a study of early T cells in non-severe SARS-CoV-2 infection. TCRdb reanalysed the 5' RACE reads using MiXCR and keeps one entry per CDR3 protein. The sample consists of about 63,000 distinct CDR3 sequences, 13% of them appearing once. Sequencing was carried out using whole blood. The receptor set was obtained from an adult who was a healthcare worker with PCR-confirmed SARS-CoV-2 infection or an uninfected control (not recorded which).

This clonotype showed up many times. The rearrangement links TRBV6-5 to TRBJ1-6, with a weak D call TRBD1 (6 bases). Germline values: CDR1 MNHEY, CDR2 SVGAGI. V was clipped by 6 bases and J by 2 bases, with 11 bases between them. This CDR3 contains 15 residues. The CDR3 loop is CASRNRQAYNSPLHF. In DNA, the CDR3 is TGTGCCAGCAGAAATAGACAGGCCTATAATTCACCCCTCCACTTT.

V is TRBV5-5 and J is TRBJ2-5, with TRBD2 as a possible D gene (5 bases). CDR1 and CDR2 from the germline V gene are SGHKS and YYEKEE (reference sequence). The length of the CDR3 is 15 residues. V lost 0 bases and J lost 5, with 14 bases in between. The DNA of the CDR3 is TGTGCCAGCAGCTTGGCCCCGCGGAGGCAGGAGACCCAGTACTTC. It is translated as CASSLAPRRQETQYF.

Ten or more counts support this clonotype. The chain links TRBV7-9 to TRBJ2-2; D is perhaps TRBD1 or TRBD2 (5 bases each). The ends were cut back, 7 bases at V and 0 bases at J, with 9 bases in the middle. The germline V gene has CDR1 SEHNR and CDR2 FQNEAQ (reference sequence). The CDR3 totals 14 residues. In DNA form, the CDR3 reads TGTGCCAGCACCCGGGGCGCGAACACCGGGGAGCTGTTTTTT. It encodes CASTRGANTGELFF.

This clonotype appeared a few times. CDR3 DNA: TGTGCCAGCAGTGCGAAACAGGGGGGTTTGGACGAGCAGTACTTC. Translated: CASSAKQGGLDEQYF. The chain joins TRBV12-3 or TRBV12-4 to TRBJ2-7; 8 nucleotides match TRBD1. The V and J ends lost 5 bases and 5 bases, in that order; junction bases with no gene match: 11. The CDR3 consists of 15 residues.

At least ten counts were recorded for this clonotype. The chain is built from TRBV19 and TRBJ1-6; D may be TRBD1 (5 bases). From germline, CDR1 is LNHDA and CDR2 SQIVND (reference sequence). V was shortened by 5 bases and J by 7 bases, with 18 bases between the two germline ends. This CDR3 spans 16 amino acids. In DNA, the CDR3 is TGTGCCAGTAGTTCACCCACCGACAGACCCAATTCACCCCTCCACTTT. It encodes CASSSPTDRPNSPLHF.

This clonotype has a handful of counts. V and J are TRBV10-3 and TRBJ2-6, with no clear D. The V gene's germline CDR1 is ENHRY and CDR2 SYGVKD. There are 15 residues in the CDR3. Trimming removed 1 base from V and 0 bases from J, with 4 bases in between. CDR3 sequence reads: CAISEWNSGANVLTF. For the CDR3, the DNA is TGTGCCATCAGTGAGTGGAACTCTGGGGCCAACGTCCTGACTTTC.

This clonotype has at least ten counts. The chain combines TRBV18 with TRBJ1-2, with a weak D call TRBD1 (5 bases). V was cut by 3 bases and J by 4 bases, with 9 bases left in between. Germline V lookup: CDR1 KGHSH, CDR2 LQKENI. This CDR3 comprises 13 residues. CDR3 sequence: CASSPDSAYGYTF. The CDR3 nucleotides read TGTGCCAGCTCACCCGACAGCGCCTATGGCTACACCTTC.

J is TRBJ2-7 and V is TRBV13, with TRBD2 as a possible D gene (6 bases). This CDR3 has 14 residues. Per germline, CDR1 PRHDT and CDR2 FYEKMQ (reference sequence). The germline V and J ends were trimmed by 5 bases and 3 bases, with 14 bases remaining between them. CDR3 sequence (DNA): TGTGCCAGCAGCACGCAGGCGGGGAACTACGAGCAGTACTTC. Its translation: CASSTQAGNYEQYF. The complete variable domain, with remaining parts taken from reference TRBV13 and TRBJ2-7, reads AAGVIQSPRHLIKEKRETATLKCYPIPRHDTVYWYQQGPGQDPQFLISFYEKMQSDKGSIPDRFSAQQFSDYHSELNMSSLELGDSALYFCASSTQAGNYEQYFGPGTRLTVT.

The chain employs TRBV29-1 and TRBJ2-2; D is perhaps TRBD1 or TRBD2 (5 bases each). The V end was cut by 4 bases, the J end by 3 bases, with 9 bases between. CDR1 is SQVTM, CDR2 ANQGSEA, per germline. There are 13 residues in the CDR3. CDR3 loop: CSVGGFYTGELFF. In DNA form, the CDR3 reads TGCAGCGTTGGGGGGTTCTACACCGGGGAGCTGTTTTTT.

This clonotype showed up just a few times. V gene TRBV30 combines with J gene TRBJ2-2; 9 bases match TRBD1. Germline CDR1 reads GTSNPN; CDR2 reads SVGIG (reference sequence). This CDR3 has 16 residues. The V gene end was trimmed by 4 bases and the J gene end by 7 bases; junction bases not matched to a gene: 13. The CDR3 DNA is TGTGCCTGGACCACCAATCTGGGACAGGGCGGCGGGGAGCTGTTTTTT. Protein: CAWTTNLGQGGGELFF. The full variable domain, in which reference TRBV30 and TRBJ2-2 provide the parts outside the CDR3, is SQTIHQWPATLVQPVGSPLSLECTVEGTSNPNLYWYRQAAGRGLQLLFYSVGIGQISSEVPQNLSASRPQDRQFILSSKKLLLSDSGFYLCAWTTNLGQGGGELFFGEGSRLTVL.

This clonotype has a count of ten or more. The chain carries TRBV11-2 and TRBJ2-7; D ambiguous. V dropped 5 bases and J dropped 1 base, with 9 bases sitting between them. The CDR3 has 13 residues. Germline CDR1 is SGHAT and CDR2 is FQNNGV. Here the CDR3 DNA reads TGTGCCAGCAGCACCCGGATGTCCTACGAGCAGTACTTC. It codes for CASSTRMSYEQYF.

This clonotype was observed a handful of times. The V call is TRBV29-1, the J call TRBJ2-2; perhaps TRBD2 as D (6 bases). Germline lookup yields CDR1 SQVTM and CDR2 ANQGSEA. V was pared by 4 bases and J by 5 bases, with 14 bases between. This CDR3 is 14 amino acids long. CDR3 region: CSVVGRGRTGELFF. The CDR3 DNA is TGCAGCGTTGTTGGGCGGGGTCGGACCGGGGAGCTGTTTTTT.

In this sample, this clonotype turned up a few times. This rearrangement joins TRBV5-5 to TRBJ1-2, with TRBD1 matching over 8 bases. Germline CDR1 is SGHKS and CDR2 is YYEKEE (reference sequence). Unmatched junction bases numbered 3, after V lost 4 bases and J lost 4 bases. The CDR3 extends over 13 amino acids. For the CDR3, the DNA is TGTGCCAGCAGCCGACAGGGGAGCTATGGCTACACCTTC. Translated: CASSRQGSYGYTF.

This clonotype came up a few times. The chain combines TRBV30 with TRBJ2-3, with 11 bases fitting TRBD2. Unmatched junction bases numbered 6, after V lost 2 bases and J lost 2 bases. CDR1 is GTSNPN and CDR2 is SVGIG in the germline V gene (reference sequence). CDR3 length equals 16 residues. The CDR3: CAWSTASGGYTDTQYF. CDR3 DNA: TGTGCCTGGAGTACAGCTAGCGGGGGGTACACAGATACGCAGTATTTT.

This clonotype has ten or more counts. V usage is TRBV11-2 and J usage is TRBJ2-5, with D unclear. The CDR3 covers 11 residues. Per the germline V gene, CDR1 is SGHAT and CDR2 is FQNNGV. V was pared by 4 bases and J by 1 base, with 1 base between. The CDR3, as DNA: TGTGCCAGCAGCTCCCAAGAGACCCAGTACTTC. This sequence encodes CASSSQETQYF.

The table lists this clonotype with many counts. The chain links TRBV29-1 to TRBJ2-7; possible D gene TRBD1, 6 bases. Per the germline V gene, CDR1 is SQVTM and CDR2 is ANQGSEA. CDR3 length: 13 residues. The ends were cut back, 7 bases at V and 3 bases at J, with 16 bases in the middle. CDR3 bases: TGCAGCGCCGCAGGGGCCGCCGGCTACGAGCAGTACTTC. Amino acid sequence: CSAAGAAGYEQYF.

The chain carries TRBV7-2 and TRBJ2-7; 7 bases map to TRBD1. The CDR3 sequence is 15 residues long. Germline trimming cut 0 bases from V and 2 bases from J; bases unmatched to any gene: 4. CDR1 is SGHTA, CDR2 FQGNSA, per germline. CDR3 amino acids: CASSLALQGTYEQYF. The CDR3 coding sequence is TGTGCCAGCAGCTTAGCCCTACAGGGGACCTACGAGCAGTACTTC.

This clonotype was detected many times. The rearrangement links TRBV7-9 to TRBJ2-3, with a possible D match to TRBD2 (7 bases). The CDR3 is made up of 16 amino acids. Between the trimmed V and J ends, which lost 5 bases and 0 bases, there was a span of 15 bases. CDR1 and CDR2 (germline): SEHNR, FQNEAQ (reference sequence). CDR3 DNA sequence: TGTGCCAGCAGCCCCCGGGGGGCCCTTAGCACAGATACGCAGTATTTT. Translated: CASSPRGALSTDTQYF.